This TCR beta chain originates from a study of T cell responses to AZD1222 COVID-19 vaccine. General study results and limits: White British donors predominated, females outnumbered males, and clonal diversity was possibly underestimated. Close to half of all spike-specific TCRs reportedly target regions of the variants that are unmutated. Only a handful of people who got AZD1222 tested seropositive at baseline.

Here immunoSEQ multiplex PCR was the method, and the copy in TCRdb shows in-frame clones only, minus some. The sample has 85,000 to 100,000 clones; around 73% are singletons. To note about this clone: The antigen remains unidentified.

Trimming cost V 2 bases and J 0 bases, with 19 bases left between them. This CDR3 has 19 amino acids. Germline V lookup: CDR1 MDHEN, CDR2 SYDVKM. The sequence was collected from an adult in good health. The material sequenced was peripheral blood, taken on day 0 of AZD1222 vaccination. V gene TRBV28 combines with J gene TRBJ2-2, with D perhaps TRBD1 (6 bases). The CDR3 sequence: CASSLIGQYIKANTGELFF. The CDR3 coding sequence is TGTGCCAGCAGTTTAATAGGACAGTATATTAAAGCGAACACCGGGGAGCTGTTTTTT.